Given below is one TCR beta chain in context. The antigen is not known. The entry originates in a study of beta chain features in type 1 diabetes. Whole-study findings and limits: Patients with Type 1 diabetes showed moderately but significantly shorter TCRB CDR3s in all four CD4+ subsets.

The entirety of the isolated RNA underwent reverse transcription, so expressed TCRB transcripts were sequenced. TCRdb's table, derived via immunoSEQ multiplex PCR, lists solely in-frame clones and lacks some. The sample shows 310,000 or so clones, over 7% of them seen only once. Sequencing was performed on central memory CD4+ T cells from blood. This TCR came from a man between 25 and 39 years old with type 1 diabetes.

CDR3 loop: CASRPGAGGTYEQYF. Written as DNA, the CDR3 is TGTGCCAGCCGGCCTGGGGCGGGGGGGACCTACGAGCAGTACTTC. This chain uses TRBV6-5 with TRBJ2-7, with TRBD2 matching 9 bases. With V trimmed by 8 bases and J by 2 bases, 10 bases remained unmatched. The CDR3 is made up of 15 amino acids. From germline, CDR1 is MNHEY and CDR2 SVGAGI.